This T cell receptor beta chain was retrieved from a study of T-cell memory formation after mild COVID-19. General study findings and limits: Whether second-wave clones peaking at day 37 were SARS-CoV-2 specific went unconfirmed.

The CDR3 consists of 15 residues. V lost 6 bases and J lost 4, with 21 bases in between. Germline V lookup: CDR1 DFQATT, CDR2 SNEGSKA (reference sequence). This clonotype came up many times. Antigen specificity is unknown. MiXCR, run by TCRdb on the 5' RACE reads, gives a single entry per CDR3 protein. The table includes 430,000 or so distinct CDR3 sequences, 25% detected once. The source material was PBMCs or a T cell subset sorted from them (not recorded which). The sequence derives from an adult woman who had mild COVID-19 (a few samples of this study predate the infection). Cell type and time point are not known. The genes are TRBV20-1 and TRBJ1-1; D possibly corresponds to TRBD1 (5 bases). The DNA of the CDR3 is TGCAGTGCAAAGCTCCCCCAGGGTCTGACCACTGAAGCTTTCTTT. Translating it yields CSAKLPQGLTTEAFF.